One and the same sample provided the 10 T cell receptor beta chains below, sequenced in a study of blood T cells in healthy people across ages. A second about 7 to 11 cycle PCR used barcoded and J-beta primers. TCRdb re-called the 5' RACE reads through MiXCR, storing one row per CDR3 protein. The sample lists some 710,000 distinct CDR3 sequences; about 24% were seen once. The sequenced sample consisted of blood. The receptors come from a man between 65 and 79 years old in good health.

This clonotype was seen only a few times. The rearrangement joins TRBV12-3 or TRBV12-4 to TRBJ1-1; a weak D match, TRBD1 (5 bases). The CDR3 consists of 16 residues. V shed 2 bases and J shed 4 bases, with 17 bases lying between them. The CDR3 sequence is CASSLTGPPSGTEAFF. The DNA for the CDR3 is TGTGCCAGCAGTTTAACAGGTCCTCCCTCGGGCACTGAAGCTTTCTTT.

CDR3 protein: CASSYRGQARETQYF. CDR3 DNA: TGTGCCAGCAGTTACCGGGGACAGGCCAGAGAGACCCAGTACTTC. The chain has TRBV6-6 and TRBJ2-5; 8 nucleotides agree with TRBD1. The length of the CDR3 is 15 residues. The V gene end was trimmed by 2 bases and the J gene end by 4 bases; junction bases not matched to a gene: 6. Germline-derived CDR1 and CDR2 are MNHNY and SVGAGI (reference sequence).

The chain carries TRBV27 and TRBJ1-6; tentative D call: TRBD1 (5 bases). The CDR3 spans 14 residues. Germline V gene lookup returns CDR1 MNHEY and CDR2 SMNVEV (reference sequence). V gave up 6 bases and J gave up 7 bases, with 13 bases separating them. CDR3 protein: CASRGVPGNSPLHF. The CDR3 region has the DNA TGTGCCAGCAGAGGGGTACCGGGGAATTCACCCCTCCACTTT.

This sequence joins TRBV7-2 and TRBJ2-5; no clear D gene. This CDR3 contains 13 residues. Germline V gives CDR1 SGHTA, CDR2 FQGNSA. Trimming left V 1 base short and J 5 bases short, with 8 bases between. The CDR3, as DNA: TGTGCCAGCAGCTTAGTTCTGGTTGAGACCCAGTACTTC. Protein: CASSLVLVETQYF.

In this sample, this clonotype turned up a few times. The CDR3 loop reads CASSQDPTGLAGGNTQYF. CDR3 nucleotides: TGCGCCAGCAGCCAAGATCCAACCGGACTAGCGGGGGGAAATACGCAGTATTTT. This chain links TRBV4-1 with TRBJ2-3; 14 positions agree with TRBD2. Trimming removed 0 bases from V and 7 bases from J; junction bases left unmatched: 9. CDR1 and CDR2 from the germline V gene are MGHRA and YSYEKL. The CDR3 is made up of 18 amino acids.

Ten or more counts support this clonotype. The V call is TRBV2, the J call TRBJ1-2; 8 nucleotides align to TRBD1. Germline-derived CDR1 and CDR2 are SNHLY and FYNNEI. Unmatched junction bases numbered 7, after V lost 0 bases and J lost 7 bases. The CDR3 runs to 15 residues. The CDR3 here is CASSEASTGAGGYTF. The DNA for the CDR3 is TGTGCCAGCAGTGAAGCCTCGACAGGGGCGGGTGGCTACACCTTC.

This clonotype was seen a few times. The gene calls are TRBV20-1 and TRBJ2-3; D call uncertain. Trimming removed 5 bases from V and 3 bases from J, with 12 bases in between. Looked up from germline, CDR1 is DFQATT and CDR2 is SNEGSKA (reference sequence). This CDR3 has 13 residues. Here the CDR3 DNA reads TGCAGTGCTGTTATCTTGGGTACAGATACGCAGTATTTT. The encoded protein is CSAVILGTDTQYF.

This chain connects TRBV12-3 or TRBV12-4 to TRBJ2-1, with 13 bases lining up with TRBD2. The length of the CDR3 is 17 residues. V was pared by 6 bases and J by 4 bases, with 9 bases of the junction left unmatched. DNA for the CDR3: TGTGCCAGCAGCCCGCTAGGGACTAGCGGGGTTTACAATGAGCAGTTCTTC. Translation: CASSPLGTSGVYNEQFF.

Turning to this clonotype: This likely comes from a read error, as the CDR3 has no conserved phenylalanine or tryptophan at its end. The gene calls are TRBV11-2 and TRBJ2-3; 9 bases are a match to TRBD2. V lost 1 base, J lost 2 bases, and 4 bases stayed unmatched. Looked up from germline, CDR1 is SGHAT and CDR2 is FQNNGV. This CDR3 has 16 residues. CDR3 sequence reads: CASSLAAGGHTDTQYL. CDR3 DNA sequence: TGTGCCAGCAGCTTAGCAGCGGGGGGACACACAGATACGCAGTATTTG.

This chain joins TRBV30 and TRBJ1-4, with a tentative D call TRBD1 (5 bases). V was trimmed by 8 bases and J by 7 bases, leaving 11 bases between them. Germline CDR1 is GTSNPN and CDR2 is SVGIG (reference sequence). The CDR3 totals 11 residues. In DNA form, the CDR3 reads TGTGCCATGGGACGGGTTGAAAAACTGTTTTTT. It specifies CAMGRVEKLFF.